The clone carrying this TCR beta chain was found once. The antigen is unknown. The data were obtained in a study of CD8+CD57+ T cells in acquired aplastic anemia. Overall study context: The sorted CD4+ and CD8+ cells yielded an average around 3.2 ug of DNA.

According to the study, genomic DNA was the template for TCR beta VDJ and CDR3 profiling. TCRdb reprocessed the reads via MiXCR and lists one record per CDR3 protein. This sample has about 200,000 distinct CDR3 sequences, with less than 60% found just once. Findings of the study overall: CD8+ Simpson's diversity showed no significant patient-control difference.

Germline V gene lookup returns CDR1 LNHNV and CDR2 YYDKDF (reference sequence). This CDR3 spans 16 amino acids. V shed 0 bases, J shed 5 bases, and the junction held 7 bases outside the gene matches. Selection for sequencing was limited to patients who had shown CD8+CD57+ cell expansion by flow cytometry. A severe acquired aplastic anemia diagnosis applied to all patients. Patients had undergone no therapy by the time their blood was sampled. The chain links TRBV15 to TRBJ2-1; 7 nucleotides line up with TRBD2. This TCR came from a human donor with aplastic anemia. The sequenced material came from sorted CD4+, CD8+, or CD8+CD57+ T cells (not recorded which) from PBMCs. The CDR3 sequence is CATSRDGGRADNEQFF. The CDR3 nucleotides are TGTGCCACCAGCAGAGATGGGGGGAGGGCGGACAATGAGCAGTTCTTC.